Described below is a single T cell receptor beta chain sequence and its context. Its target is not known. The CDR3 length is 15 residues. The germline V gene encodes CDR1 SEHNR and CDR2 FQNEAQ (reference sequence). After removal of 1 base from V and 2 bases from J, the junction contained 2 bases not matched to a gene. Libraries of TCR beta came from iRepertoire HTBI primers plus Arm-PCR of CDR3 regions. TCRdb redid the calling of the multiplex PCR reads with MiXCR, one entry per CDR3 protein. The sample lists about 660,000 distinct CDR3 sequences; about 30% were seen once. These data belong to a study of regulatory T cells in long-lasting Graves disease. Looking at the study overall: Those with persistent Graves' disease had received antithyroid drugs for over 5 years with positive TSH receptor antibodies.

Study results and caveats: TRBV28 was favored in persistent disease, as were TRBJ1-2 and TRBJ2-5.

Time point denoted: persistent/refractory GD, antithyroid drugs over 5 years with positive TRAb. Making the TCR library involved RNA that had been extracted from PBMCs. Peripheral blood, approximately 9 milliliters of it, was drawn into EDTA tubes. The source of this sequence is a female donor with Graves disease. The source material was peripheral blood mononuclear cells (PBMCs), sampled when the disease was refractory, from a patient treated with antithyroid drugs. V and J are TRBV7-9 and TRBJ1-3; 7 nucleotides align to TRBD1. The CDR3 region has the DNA TGTGCCAGCAGCTTAGACCAGGGGGCTGGAAACACCATATATTTT. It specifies CASSLDQGAGNTIYF. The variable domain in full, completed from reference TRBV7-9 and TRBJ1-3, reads DTGVSQNPRHKITKRGQNVTFRCDPISEHNRLYWYRQTLGQGPEFLTYFQNEAQLEKSRLLSDRFSAERPKGSFSTLEIQRTEQGDSAMYLCASSLDQGAGNTIYFGEGSWLTVV.